These T cell receptor beta chains were read from a single sample in a study of response to subunit inactivated influenza vaccine. TCRdb ran MiXCR on the RT-PCR reads and lists one entry per CDR3 protein. Among around 790,000 distinct CDR3 sequences listed, 21% were seen once. Specimen: PBMCs from blood, collected roughly 5 days after vaccination. Receptors were obtained from a middle-aged man who received an inactivated influenza vaccine. CDR3s include the opening cysteine and the closing phenylalanine or tryptophan. Each record gives: D gene, J gene, clone size, V gene, CDR3 DNA, CDR3 protein. The D gene is left open where the match is weak. Some rows have no size entry. The others give once, few or many, or a class for an expanded clone.

.,TRBJ2-7,.,TRBV7-8,TGTGCCAGCAGCCGTGACAGGTGGCGATCCTACGAGCAGTACTTC,CASSRDRWRSYEQYF
TRBD1,TRBJ2-1,few,TRBV12-3/TRBV12-4,TGTGCCAGCAGTTTAAGGTTCAGGGGGAGCTCCTACAATGAGCAGTTCTTC,CASSLRFRGSSYNEQFF
.,TRBJ1-5,.,TRBV12-3/TRBV12-4,TGTGCCAGCAGTCCGTACCCGACGGGTGGTCAGCCCCAGCATTTT,CASSPYPTGGQPQHF
TRBD2,TRBJ2-3,.,TRBV2,TGTGCCAGCACCCGATCTCCCCCGGGACTAGCGGGGTACACAGATACGCAGTATTTT,CASTRSPPGLAGYTDTQYF
.,TRBJ2-5,.,TRBV19,TGTGCCAGTAGCGGGACCGAAATAGGGACCCAGTACTTC,CASSGTEIGTQYF
.,TRBJ2-5,few,TRBV12-3/TRBV12-4,TGTGCCAGCAGCTCTAGTTGGGGTCGGGAGACCCAGTACTTC,CASSSSWGRETQYF
.,TRBJ2-3,few,TRBV20-1,TGCAGTGCCCCTCAAGATACGCAGTATTTT,CSAPQDTQYF
.,TRBJ1-1,few,TRBV5-5,TGTGCCAGCAGCGGGGGGCTGGTGGGGACTGAAGCTTTCTTT,CASSGGLVGTEAFF
.,TRBJ2-1,once,TRBV4-1,TGCGCCAGCAGCCACTCACCGGGATCTGGGGTTGAGCAGTTCTTC,CASSHSPGSGVEQFF
.,TRBJ2-1,.,TRBV5-1,TGCGCCAGCAGCTTGGACCCGGGACTCCAACGCTCCTACAATGAGCAGTTCTTC,CASSLDPGLQRSYNEQFF
.,TRBJ1-6,few,TRBV20-1,TGCAGTGCTAGGAGGGCAGTTAATTCACCCCTCCACTTT,CSARRAVNSPLHF
TRBD2,TRBJ2-1,few,TRBV20-1,TGCAGTGCTAGCCCTAGCGGGGCCTCCAATGAGCAGTTCTTC,CSASPSGASNEQFF
.,TRBJ1-1,.,TRBV2,TGTGCCAGCAAGCCTGGACAGAACACTGAAGCTTTCTTT,CASKPGQNTEAFF
.,TRBJ2-3,few,TRBV7-9,TGTGCCAGCAGCCCCCCGGCAGGGTCCACAGATACGCAGTATTTT,CASSPPAGSTDTQYF
.,TRBJ2-7,many,TRBV7-2,TGTGCCAGCAGACGAGACAGGGAGCAGTACTTC,CASRRDREQYF
TRBD2,TRBJ2-1,few,TRBV11-2,TGTGCCAGCATCCCCCGGGCGGGACTAGCGGAATACAATGAGCAGTTCTTC,CASIPRAGLAEYNEQFF
.,TRBJ2-3,few,TRBV20-1,TGCAGTGTTCTGGGGTTTCGGGCAGATACGCAGTATTTT,CSVLGFRADTQYF
.,TRBJ2-7,.,TRBV4-1,TGCGCCAGCAGCCGACGGATTAATTACGAGCAGTACTTC,CASSRRINYEQYF
.,TRBJ2-5,.,TRBV7-8,TGTGCCAGCAGCTTAGCGTTCGGAGTCCAAGAGACCCAGTACTTC,CASSLAFGVQETQYF
.,TRBJ2-3,.,TRBV5-5,TGTGCCAGCAGCTTGGGTGGGCTGAGCGGGACAGATACGCAGTATTTT,CASSLGGLSGTDTQYF
.,TRBJ1-1,.,TRBV27,TGTGCCAGCAGTTTTAATTGGGACAAGAACACTGAAGCTTTCTTT,CASSFNWDKNTEAFF
.,TRBJ2-2,.,TRBV5-1,TGCGCCAGCAGCCCTCTTACCACCGGGGAGCTGTTTTTT,CASSPLTTGELFF
TRBD2,TRBJ2-5,.,TRBV10-3,TGTGCCATCAGTGAGTCGCTAGCGGGGGGGCCCGGGCACAGGGGCCTCCGGGAGACCCAGTACTTC,CAISESLAGGPGHRGLRETQYF
.,TRBJ2-2,few,TRBV7-2,TGTGCCAGCAGCTTAAGCCCGAGCGGGGAGCTGTTTTTT,CASSLSPSGELFF
.,TRBJ2-1,few,TRBV10-3,TGTGCCATCAGTGAGGTGTCAAACCAATACAATGAGCAGTTCTTC,CAISEVSNQYNEQFF
TRBD2,TRBJ2-3,.,TRBV11-1,TGTGCCAGCAGCTTATGGGGTTCCACTAGCGGGAGCGAGGACAGCACAGATACGCAGTATTTT,CASSLWGSTSGSEDSTDTQYF
TRBD2,TRBJ2-1,few,TRBV11-2,TGTGCCAGCAGCTTAGTGGGACTAGCGGGGGGATCCTACAATGAGCAGTTCTTC,CASSLVGLAGGSYNEQFF
TRBD2,TRBJ2-2,many,TRBV29-1,TGCAGCGTTGAGACCAGACTAGCGGGAAACACCGGGGAGCTGTTTTTT,CSVETRLAGNTGELFF